This T cell receptor (beta chain) was recorded in a study of cytomegalovirus exposure and HLA in healthy donors. The ends were cut back, 5 bases at V and 4 bases at J, with 9 bases in the middle. This CDR3 comprises 13 residues. The V gene's germline CDR1 is SNHLY and CDR2 FYNNEI. The method was immunoSEQ multiplex PCR; TCRdb's version includes in-frame clones alone and lacks a portion of them. The table has fewer than 300,000 clones, 85% to 90% seen once. Study results and caveats: The dataset shows that most TCR sequences were rare, while some public TCRs occurred in many donors. The listing of about 150 TCR beta chains classed them as cytomegalovirus-associated. Researchers reported that a few CMV-associated chains were confirmed in vitro as CMV antigen-specific.

Remarks on this clone: What it binds is not known.

J is TRBJ1-5 and V is TRBV2; D unclear. The sample taken for sequencing was PBMCs. The source is a woman aged 18-30 years in good health and CMV-seronegative. In DNA, the CDR3 is TGTGCCAGCAGTCCCCCCGGTAATCAGCCCCAGCATTTT. Protein: CASSPPGNQPQHF.